The clone carrying this TCR beta chain was seen ten or more times. As yet, its antigen is unknown. MiXCR, applied by TCRdb to the reads, yields one record per CDR3 protein. The sample records a few hundred thousand distinct CDR3 sequences, 22% being singletons. V was clipped by 1 base and J by 9 bases; unmatched bases: 2. CDR1 SGHTA and CDR2 FQGNSA come from the germline V gene. The CDR3 spans 15 residues. The entry originates in a study of T cell repertoires in cytomegalovirus infection. For the study at large: Indicated by public TCR beta signatures were CMV infection and matching HLA type. Study-wide findings and caveats: The ex vivo response was dominated by HLA-C-restricted CMV-specific TCR beta clonotypes.

This chain links TRBV7-2 with TRBJ2-1; 14 nucleotides line up with TRBD2. The specimen was cultured PBMCs, collected from culture after CMV antigen stimulation. The sequence came from a human donor in good health (CMV status not recorded). Some clones in this sample may be carry-over from other donors' samples. The CDR3 loop is CASSLGLAGGGEQFF. The CDR3 coding sequence is TGTGCCAGCAGCTTAGGACTAGCGGGAGGGGGTGAGCAGTTCTTC.